The 14 T cell receptor beta chains reported below all come from one sample, sequenced in a study of CD8 T cells in Susac syndrome. A quantity of about 0.5 to 1 ug RNA underwent reverse transcription using random hexamers. TCRdb redid the calling of the immunoSEQ multiplex PCR reads with MiXCR, one entry per CDR3 protein. The repertoire holds some 170,000 distinct CDR3 sequences, 94% seen once, with about 0.095% in the top ten. Material: CD4+ T cells from PBMCs. The receptor source for this set is a human donor with multiple sclerosis.

This sequence joins TRBV30 and TRBJ1-2; unclear D gene. Germline V gene data show CDR1 as GTSNPN and CDR2 as SVGIG (reference sequence). CDR3 length equals 11 residues. The V and J ends lost 3 bases and 2 bases respectively, with 4 bases between them. This chain's CDR3 is CAWRQNYGYTF. The DNA of the CDR3 is TGTGCCTGGAGGCAGAACTATGGCTACACCTTC.

V is TRBV6-6 and J is TRBJ2-5; 7 bases align to TRBD2. Germline lookup yields CDR1 MNHNY and CDR2 SVGAGI (reference sequence). With 6 bases clipped from V and 2 bases from J, the junction kept 6 bases outside the gene matches. The CDR3 totals 14 residues. CDR3 region: CASRREWDQETQYF. The CDR3 DNA reads as TGTGCCAGCAGGCGGGAGTGGGATCAAGAGACCCAGTACTTC.

This chain joins TRBV5-1 and TRBJ1-2, with TRBD1 identical over 9 bases. Germline CDR1 and CDR2: SGHRS and YFSETQ. This CDR3 region has 14 residues. V lost 4 bases to trimming and J lost 8 bases; unmatched junction nucleotides: 9. The CDR3 region is CASSLARTGGGYTF. CDR3 DNA sequence: TGCGCCAGCAGCCTGGCGCGAACAGGGGGCGGCTACACCTTC.

The rearrangement links TRBV5-6 to TRBJ2-4, with D perhaps matching TRBD2 (5 bases). Germline loops: CDR1 SGHDT, CDR2 YYEEEE. This CDR3 spans 13 amino acids. The germline V and J ends were trimmed by 6 bases and 5 bases, with 12 bases remaining between them. The CDR3 loop is CASKNREQNIQYF. CDR3 bases: TGTGCCAGCAAAAACCGGGAACAAAACATTCAGTACTTC.

V and J are TRBV12-3 or TRBV12-4 and TRBJ2-1; D uncertain. The V end was cut by 2 bases, the J end by 9 bases, with 5 bases between. CDR3 length equals 11 residues. The CDR3 DNA reads TGTGCCAGCAGTTTATACCGTGAGCAGTTCTTC. This translates into CASSLYREQFF.

This chain links TRBV4-1 with TRBJ2-1, with TRBD2 matching 9 bases. The CDR3 covers 12 residues. Germline V gene data show CDR1 as MGHRA and CDR2 as YSYEKL. V shed 6 bases and J 13 bases; nucleotides not matched to a gene: 7. The CDR3 here is CASRPLAGEQFF. DNA of the CDR3: TGCGCCAGCAGGCCGTTAGCGGGAGAACAGTTCTTC.

The V call is TRBV19, the J call TRBJ1-5; D remains ambiguous. V dropped 6 bases and J dropped 4 bases, with 10 bases sitting between them. In germline, CDR1 is LNHDA, CDR2 SQIVND (reference sequence). The CDR3 is 13 amino acids. CDR3 DNA: TGTGCCAGTAGGTGGTCTCAGAATCAGCCCCAGCATTTT. Amino acids: CASRWSQNQPQHF.

This rearrangement joins TRBV4-2 to TRBJ2-7; no reliable D call. The CDR3 runs to 15 residues. Trimming pared 2 bases from V and 4 bases from J, leaving 15 bases between. Germline assignment: CDR1 LGHNA and CDR2 YNFKEQ. CDR3 amino acids: CASSQQEDSAYEQYF. The CDR3 DNA reads as TGTGCCAGCAGCCAACAAGAAGATTCCGCGTACGAGCAGTACTTC.

The rearrangement links TRBV12-3 or TRBV12-4 to TRBJ2-5; D gene unclear. The CDR3 totals 13 residues. V lost 4 bases, J lost 0 bases, and 6 bases lay in between. The DNA of the CDR3 is TGTGCCAGCAGTTGGACGGACCAAGAGACCCAGTACTTC. Amino acid sequence: CASSWTDQETQYF.

The rearrangement joins TRBV7-2 to TRBJ2-3, with D possibly TRBD1 on 5 matching bases. The germline V gene has CDR1 SGHTA and CDR2 FQGNSA. The CDR3 runs 15 residues. V was cut by 1 base and J by 0 bases, with 8 bases left in between. Here the CDR3 reads CASSLEGRSTDTQYF. As DNA, the CDR3 is TGTGCCAGCAGCTTAGAGGGGCGGAGCACAGATACGCAGTATTTT.

This rearrangement joins TRBV15 to TRBJ1-2; D unclear. The CDR3 length is 13 residues. Germline V lookup: CDR1 LNHNV, CDR2 YYDKDF (reference sequence). The V end was cut by 0 bases, the J end by 3 bases, with 5 bases between. The DNA for the CDR3 is TGTGCCACCAGCAGAGATGTCTACTATGGCTACACCTTC. Protein product: CATSRDVYYGYTF.

The gene calls are TRBV6-5 and TRBJ2-7, with 10 bases fitting TRBD2. The CDR3 loop spans 14 amino acids. J lost 6 bases, V lost 6 bases, and 8 bases had no gene match. Germline V CDR1 and CDR2: MNHEY, SVGAGI. This CDR3 reads CASRKGLARVEQYF. CDR3 coding DNA: TGTGCCAGCAGAAAGGGACTAGCGAGGGTCGAGCAGTACTTC.

This clonotype was seen just once. The chain links TRBV14 to TRBJ2-2; D remains ambiguous. The CDR3 sequence is 15 residues long. CDR1 SGHDN and CDR2 FVKESK come from the germline V gene. Trimming removed 4 bases from V and 7 bases from J, with 16 bases in between. The CDR3 sequence: CASSLRAPRGGELFF. CDR3 sequence (DNA): TGTGCCAGCAGCCTCCGGGCCCCGAGAGGCGGGGAGCTGTTTTTT. The whole variable domain, remainder taken from reference TRBV14 and TRBJ2-2, is EAGVTQFPSHSVIEKGQTVTLRCDPISGHDNLYWYRRVMGKEIKFLLHFVKESKQDESGMPNNRFLAERTGGTYSTLKVQPAELEDSGVYFCASSLRAPRGGELFFGEGSRLTVL.

This chain links TRBV20-1 with TRBJ2-7, with 12 bases lining up with TRBD2. The CDR3 runs to 15 residues. CDR1 and CDR2 (germline): DFQATT, SNEGSKA (reference sequence). V shed 3 bases and J 9 bases; nucleotides not matched to a gene: 12. The CDR3 region has the DNA TGCAGTGCTAGTCTAGGACTAGCGGGACCCAAGTCGCAGTACTTC. It yields the protein CSASLGLAGPKSQYF.